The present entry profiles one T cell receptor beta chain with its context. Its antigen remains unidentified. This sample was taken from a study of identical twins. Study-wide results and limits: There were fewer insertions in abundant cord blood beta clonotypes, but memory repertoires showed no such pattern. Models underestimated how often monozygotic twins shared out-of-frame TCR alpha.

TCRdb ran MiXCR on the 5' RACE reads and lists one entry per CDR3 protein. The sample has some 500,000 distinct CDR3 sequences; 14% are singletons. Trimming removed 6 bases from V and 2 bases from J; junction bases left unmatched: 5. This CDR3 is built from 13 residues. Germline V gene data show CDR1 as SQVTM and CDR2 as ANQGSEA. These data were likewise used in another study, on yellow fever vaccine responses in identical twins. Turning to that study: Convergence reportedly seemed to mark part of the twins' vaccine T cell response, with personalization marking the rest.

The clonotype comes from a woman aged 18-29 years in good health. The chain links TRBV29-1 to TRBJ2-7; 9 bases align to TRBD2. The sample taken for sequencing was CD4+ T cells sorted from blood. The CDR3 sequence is CSVLAGPAYEQYF. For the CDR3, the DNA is TGCAGCGTCCTAGCGGGGCCGGCCTACGAGCAGTACTTC.